A selection of T cell receptor beta chains follows, all from one sample in a study of T-cell reconstitution after alpha-beta-depleted transplantation in children. TCRdb fed the PCR reads into MiXCR, producing one record per CDR3 protein. The repertoire holds under 50,000 distinct CDR3 sequences, with roughly 50% as singletons. Here the sequenced sample was peripheral blood, taken before TCRalphabeta/CD19-depleted stem cell transplant. These receptors all come from a boy under two years old with SCID, due to receive a stem cell transplant. The CDR3 runs from the conserved cysteine through the conserved F or W.

v_gene: TRBV12-3/TRBV12-4; j_gene: TRBJ2-3; CDR3aa: CATRLQGYTQYF
v_gene: TRBV6-5; j_gene: TRBJ2-1; CDR3aa: CASSYTGTYYNEQFF
v_gene: TRBV4-1; j_gene: TRBJ2-2; CDR3aa: CASSQDYDRVPTGELFF
v_gene: TRBV5-5; j_gene: TRBJ2-3; CDR3aa: CASSPERSSDTQYF
v_gene: TRBV29-1; j_gene: TRBJ1-1; CDR3aa: CSTVLDTEAFF
v_gene: TRBV9; j_gene: TRBJ1-6; CDR3aa: CASSQTGGRSPLHF
v_gene: TRBV4-2; j_gene: TRBJ2-7; CDR3aa: CASNPNGQGAEEQYF
v_gene: TRBV20-1; j_gene: TRBJ2-5; CDR3aa: CSARPPGAGETQYF
v_gene: TRBV7-9; j_gene: TRBJ2-1; CDR3aa: CASSLRVAGDNEQFF
v_gene: TRBV5-1; j_gene: TRBJ2-3; CDR3aa: CASSLDGGRAQYF